The entry below describes one T cell receptor (beta chain). Its antigen target is currently unknown. No much larger clone exists at a distance of one base, and base qualities are not known. The germline V gene supplies CDR1 MDHEN and CDR2 SYDVKM. The CDR3 runs 12 residues from the cysteine to the phenylalanine. Of the read, only the CDR3 DNA is kept; its 36 bases are in frame from base 1. Deletion took 11 bases off V and 5 bases off J, with a span of 13 bases between the germline ends. The data originate from a study of cytomegalovirus exposure and HLA in healthy donors (dated by TCRdb to 2016 to 2017). About the study as a whole: According to an earlier analysis of a few hundred of the donors, about 179 million T cells yielded over 90 million unique TCR beta sequences and 276 Gb of sequence data. HLA typing covered class I and class II loci at four-digit resolution. Roughly 300 gigabases of sequencing data and approximately 80 million unique TCR sequences were included in an early release covering several hundred HLA-typed donors. Of the 300 to 450 genotyped donors, 81% were placed in the genetic ancestry cluster associated with self-reported Caucasian donors. The study used immunosequencing to profile the T cell repertoires of several hundred subjects and linked those repertoires to cytomegalovirus serostatus. To predict cytomegalovirus infection status, the study brought together high-throughput TCR immunosequencing, statistical association of individual TCRs with disease status, and machine learning. Donor age, sex, ethnicity and CMV serostatus were collected together with the repertoire data. The study was designed to test whether signatures of past pathogen exposure could be identified by cataloging public T cell receptors. Typing coverage differed by locus: A, B, C, DRB1 and DQB1 were typed in about 629-630 donors, DQA1 in about 500, DPA1 in nearly 610, and DPB1 in 400 to 480. To decide whether each TCR beta V gene segment behaved as functional or pseudogenic, an earlier analysis of 587 of the donors relied on high-throughput TCR beta sequencing. A later genetic analysis took genome-wide SNP genotypes for about three fifths of the roughly 670 donors and used that subset as a discovery cohort. Rather than drawing on any new phenotypic data, the later analysis identified candidate immune exposures from TCR beta sequences and the way those sequences occurred across donors. Roughly 5 DR-DQ haplotypes were handled as single units for association and clustering, since linkage in the cohort was strong. Along with the approximately 700-subject first cohort, a separate validation cohort of some 130 different subjects was used. All discovery cohort repertoires had been generated using a single sequencing platform. Across around 400 genotyped donors of the cohort, an average of approximately 200,000 unique TCR beta nucleotide sequences per donor were sequenced, and approximately 17% of those sequences were non-productive. A later analysis re-examined previously published TCR beta repertoires from more than 600 donors and added high-resolution HLA genotyping to investigate patterns of TCR occurrence.

The method behind the library was the immunoSEQ multiplex PCR assay. For the multiplex PCR, a mixture combining 60 forward primers for TCR Vbeta segments and 13 reverse primers for TCR Jbeta segments was used. A multiplex PCR assay on genomic DNA amplified the CDR3 region of rearranged TCR beta genes. The amplified TCR beta libraries were sequenced on the Illumina HiSeq System as 87-base-pair reads. In the paper's pipeline: A later analysis tallied 75 million to 95 million unique TCR beta chains across the 610 or so repertoires, and around 12 million of those chains were shared by two or more donors. Raw reads were error-corrected and collapsed into unique sequences with a nearest-neighbor algorithm that merged closely related sequences to remove PCR and sequencing errors. CDR3 sequences were aligned to IMGT reference sequences to assign V, D and J gene segments. For a sequence to be retained, a match of at least six nucleotides to both a V gene segment and a J gene segment was required. Rearrangements were called productive when the CDR3 lacked stop codons and stayed in frame with V and J; all others were non-productive. CDR3 was defined by IMGT convention, running from the second conserved V-encoded cysteine to the conserved J-encoded phenylalanine. In an earlier analysis of around 540 of the donors, sequences lacking an unambiguous match to a single V gene segment were excluded. In an earlier analysis of around 590 of the donors, a V segment was called functional when productive rearrangements were above 56.7%, and segregating when the standard deviation between donors exceeded 5%. A statistical classification framework was built to diagnose cytomegalovirus status from the catalog of TCR beta chain sequences. V and J gene assignment, in a later analysis, came from comparing TCR nucleotide sequences with IMGT/GENE-DB human TR gene sequences. Using the TCRdist pipeline, a later analysis assigned CDR3 sequences along with most-parsimonious VDJ recombination scenarios. In a later analysis, each TCR beta chain was defined by its CDR3 amino acid sequence together with its V-gene family, and reads without a unique V-gene family were excluded. As a way to deal with suspected cross-contamination and a sequencing artifact, a later analysis dropped over 550 nucleotide sequences that were highly shared and had low generation probability. A later analysis calculated a clonal expansion index for each public chain from normalized within-repertoire ranks of inferred template counts. A later analysis computed generation probabilities with a VDJ recombination model fitted to out-of-frame rearrangements, and checked the results against IGoR. A later analysis scored TCR-TCR, TCR-HLA and TCR-CMV co-occurrence with hypergeometric tests, applying a repertoire-size bias correction to TCR pairs. To estimate false discovery rates, a later analysis permuted the HLA or CMV assignments 20 times. In a later analysis, co-occurring TCRs were grouped using DBSCAN, with TCRdist sequence similarity added in when clustering inside HLA-allele-positive subsets. For co-occurrence clustering, repertoires with fewer than 30,000 or more than 120,000 public chains were excluded, along with 5 or 6 repertoires with anomalous nucleotide sharing. Held by TCRdb, this immuneACCESS table contains in-frame sequences only and omits some clones. Under half of the omission traces to an unresolved V gene where checked; the cause of the rest is unknown. The DNA was the basis for D and trimming; V, J and clone size are from that table. The sample table lists around 270,000 clones, 80% of them with a count of one. The ten most abundant clones make up 0.3% of the sample.

The cohort was made up of roughly 670 healthy bone marrow donors. At the time of sampling, all cohort members were nominally healthy, though unrecorded immune exposures were likely present. The donor tested CMV seronegative and was one of the 352 seronegative cohort members. A peripheral blood sample was collected from each donor, and TCR beta sequencing was performed on peripheral blood mononuclear cells. The Qiagen DNeasy Blood Extraction Kit was used to extract genomic DNA from the blood cell samples. Summary of the overall study and its limitations: In a later analysis, several top co-occurrence clusters were reported to appear linked to parvovirus B19, influenza, CMV and Epstein-Barr virus. In a later analysis, HLA-associated TCR beta chains were found to be more clonally expanded and to have lower generation probabilities than equally common non-associated chains. Strong co-occurrence of HLA alleles, especially DR and DQ, made assigning TCR associations to individual alleles difficult. In a later analysis, TCR association rates were found to vary across HLA loci, with the most associated TCRs seen for DRB1 alleles and the fewest for HLA-C alleles. A later analysis found that most CMV-associated TCR beta chains appeared HLA-restricted, with HLA associations seemingly driven largely by CMV exposure. Linkage disequilibrium might explain the correlated functional status among segregating V segments, but an unknown experimental factor could not be excluded. In a later genetic analysis, a missense DCLRE1C variant was associated with V-gene and J-gene trimming of TCR beta chains, and the association was replicated in an independent cohort. It was suggested by the authors that the approach could potentially be generalized to other disease states and immunological phenotypes. Cytomegalovirus status was reported to be diagnosed by the classifier with high specificity and sensitivity in both the original and validation cohorts. Because counts were too low, about 18 rarely observed V segments, including chromosome 9 orphons, were excluded from the earlier analysis of a few hundred of the donors. A few of the identified cytomegalovirus-associated TCR beta chains were confirmed in vitro to be specific for cytomegalovirus antigens. Compared with the approximately 670-donor mean, donors in an Asian-associated ancestry cluster had fewer N-insertions in productive TCRs, according to a later genetic analysis. The only immune exposure information available for the cohort was CMV serostatus. Presence/absence analyses assumed roughly uniform sequencing depth across donors, an assumption that may not hold. Because some donors lacked HLA typing at each locus, the association tests relied only on the typed subset. A further reported finding was that TCR beta sequences accurately predicted the HLA-A and HLA-B alleles for most subjects in the first cohort. At a false discovery rate of 0.05, a later analysis linked fewer than 20,000 TCR beta sequences to specific HLA alleles. In the study, about 150 TCR beta chains were listed as associated with cytomegalovirus. Some IMGT-functional V segments, including TRBV6-2 and TRBV6-3, could not be told apart with the 87-base-pair reads, so those segments were excluded. The sequencing pipeline was judged likely to have produced a cluster of highly shared sequence variants as a technical artifact. In an earlier analysis of more than 500 of the donors, most TCR beta V segments appeared in productive rearrangements about 87% or about 30% of the time, broadly matching IMGT annotations. While some public TCRs were present in many individuals, most TCR sequences turned up only very rarely across donors. This cohort had only TCR beta chains sequenced, and the lack of alpha or paired-chain data limited which features could be detected.

This chain is built from TRBV28 and TRBJ1-5, with an unclear D gene assignment. The sequenced material came from PBMCs. The receptor's source is a girl aged 2 to 10 in good health and CMV-seronegative. The DNA reads TGTGCCGCCGAATCCGGGGATCAGCCCCAGCATTTT. This encodes CAAESGDQPQHF. With the portions outside the CDR3 filled from the reference TRBV28 and TRBJ1-5 genes, the complete variable region becomes DVKVTQSSRYLVKRTGEKVFLECVQDMDHENMFWYRQDPGLGLRLIYFSYDVKMKEKGDIPEGYSVSREKKERFSLILESASTNQTSMYLCAAESGDQPQHFGDGTRLSIL.